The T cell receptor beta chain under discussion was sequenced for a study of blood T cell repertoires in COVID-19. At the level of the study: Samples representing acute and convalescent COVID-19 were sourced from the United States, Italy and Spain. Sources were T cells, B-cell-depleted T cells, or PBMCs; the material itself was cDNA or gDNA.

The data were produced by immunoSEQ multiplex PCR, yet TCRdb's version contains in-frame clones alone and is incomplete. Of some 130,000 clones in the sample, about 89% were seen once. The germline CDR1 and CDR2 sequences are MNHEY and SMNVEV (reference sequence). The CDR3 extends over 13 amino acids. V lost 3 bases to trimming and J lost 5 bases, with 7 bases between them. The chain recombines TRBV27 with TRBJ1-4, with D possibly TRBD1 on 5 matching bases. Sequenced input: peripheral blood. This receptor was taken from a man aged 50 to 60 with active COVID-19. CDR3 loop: CASSFGGNEKLFF. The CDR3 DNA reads TGTGCCAGCAGTTTTGGGGGGAATGAAAAACTGTTTTTT.